These 26 T cell receptor beta chains share one sample of origin, sequenced in a study of T cell responses to AZD1222 COVID-19 vaccine. Clones were sequenced by immunoSEQ multiplex PCR, and TCRdb holds only the in-frame ones, with some missing. The profile shows about 130,000 clones, approximately 85% of them singletons. Here the sequenced sample was peripheral blood, taken on day 0 of AZD1222 vaccination. The receptors shown here come from an adult in good health.

This chain joins TRBV7-2 and TRBJ2-2; D not resolved. Trimming removed 1 base at V and 1 base at J, with 10 bases between. CDR1 is SGHTA, CDR2 FQGNSA, per germline. The CDR3 is 16 residues long. The CDR3 sequence is CASSLELRVNTGELFF. CDR3 nucleotide sequence: TGTGCCAGCAGCTTAGAACTCCGAGTGAACACCGGGGAGCTGTTTTTT.

The V call is TRBV7-3, the J call TRBJ2-1; 8 nucleotides agree with TRBD1. Germline values: CDR1 SGHTA, CDR2 FQGTGA. The CDR3 spans 14 residues. Germline trimming cut 5 bases from V and 8 bases from J; bases unmatched to any gene: 8. Here the CDR3 reads CASSLTGGGDEQFF. DNA for the CDR3: TGTGCCAGCAGCCTCACAGGGGGTGGGGATGAGCAGTTCTTC.

The chain carries TRBV21-1 and TRBJ2-7; the DNA was not compared with TRBD1, the D call given in the table. TRBV21-1 is a known pseudogene. The CDR3 extends over 23 amino acids. The CDR3 bases are TGTGCCAGCACCCTGTTTCCAAAAGCGAGACACACGGTCTGGACAGGGGGCCCCTACGAGCAGTACTTC. As protein: CASTLFPKARHTVWTGGPYEQYF.

This clone was counted a few times. The chain employs TRBV11-1 and TRBJ1-2, with 7 bases aligning to TRBD1. Germline-derived CDR1 and CDR2 are SGHAT and FQDESV (reference sequence). The CDR3 has 14 residues. The V segment lost 2 bases and the J segment 3 bases; nucleotides outside the gene matches: 3. As DNA, the CDR3 is TGTGCCAGCAGCTTAACTACAGGGGACTATGGCTACACCTTC. Translated: CASSLTTGDYGYTF.

The chain has TRBV5-6 and TRBJ2-1; tentative D call: TRBD2 (5 bases). V lost 4 bases, J lost 15 bases, and 29 bases lay in between. Per germline, CDR1 SGHDT and CDR2 YYEEEE. This CDR3 region has 16 residues. CDR3 sequence reads: CASSALLRTTGKKGFF. The CDR3 nucleotides are TGTGCCAGCAGCGCCCTCCTTCGGACGACCGGGAAAAAGGGGTTCTTC.

The V and J genes are TRBV7-3 and TRBJ1-6; D unclear. The CDR3 runs to 14 residues. Germline-derived CDR1 and CDR2 are SGHTA and FQGTGA. Trimming shortened V by 2 bases and J by 7 bases, and 9 bases separated the two germline ends. The CDR3 coding sequence is TGTGCCAGCAGCTTATCAGAGATAAATTCACCCCTCCACTTT. Amino acids: CASSLSEINSPLHF.

This chain joins TRBV5-8 and TRBJ1-5, with D tentatively TRBD1 (5 bases). Per germline, CDR1 SGHTS and CDR2 YDEGEE. This CDR3 is built from 15 residues. V lost 7 bases to trimming and J lost 0 bases, with 14 bases between them. CDR3 sequence reads: CASGATEYSNQPQHF. In nucleotides, the CDR3 is TGTGCCAGCGGGGCGACAGAATATAGCAATCAGCCCCAGCATTTT.

This clone was observed a few times. The J gene is TRBJ2-7, the V gene TRBV5-6; 12 bases align to TRBD1. The germline V gene encodes CDR1 SGHDT and CDR2 YYEEEE. Germline trimming cut 2 bases from V and 9 bases from J; bases unmatched to any gene: 9. This CDR3 comprises 15 residues. CDR3 amino acids: CASSFMGQGAFGQYF. The CDR3, as DNA: TGTGCCAGCAGCTTTATGGGACAGGGGGCTTTCGGGCAGTACTTC. The full variable domain, completed using reference TRBV5-6 and TRBJ2-7, is DAGVTQSPTHLIKTRGQQVTLRCSPKSGHDTVSWYQQALGQGPQFIFQYYEEEERQRGNFPDRFSGHQFPNYSSELNVNALLLGDSALYLCASSFMGQGAFGQYFGPGTRLTVT.

The rearrangement joins TRBV4-1 to TRBJ1-1, with 12 nucleotides matching TRBD1. Unmatched junction bases numbered 14, after V lost 4 bases and J lost 2 bases. This CDR3 is built from 19 residues. The germline V gene encodes CDR1 MGHRA and CDR2 YSYEKL. The CDR3: CASSPLGRGQGAANTEAFF. The CDR3, as DNA: TGCGCCAGCAGCCCGTTAGGTAGGGGACAGGGGGCAGCAAACACTGAAGCTTTCTTT.

The rearrangement joins TRBV6-1 to TRBJ2-2; D unresolved. Germline lookup yields CDR1 MNHNS and CDR2 SASEGT. Trimming left V 0 bases short and J 4 bases short, with 18 bases between. The CDR3 consists of 18 residues. CDR3 protein: CASSEAGSSGFSTGELFF. Here the CDR3 DNA reads TGTGCCAGCAGTGAAGCGGGGTCCTCCGGCTTCAGCACCGGGGAGCTGTTTTTT.

The chain links TRBV5-6 to TRBJ1-3; 7 nucleotides align to TRBD1. The germline V gene encodes CDR1 SGHDT and CDR2 YYEEEE. The CDR3 is made up of 15 amino acids. With V trimmed by 3 bases and J by 2 bases, 5 bases remained unmatched. The CDR3 DNA follows: TGTGCCAGCAGCTGGGACAGCTCGCCTGGAAACACCATATATTTT. Translating gives CASSWDSSPGNTIYF.

The chain has TRBV5-6 and TRBJ2-3; 9 nucleotides align to TRBD2. With V trimmed by 3 bases and J by 2 bases, 10 bases remained unmatched. Per germline, CDR1 SGHDT and CDR2 YYEEEE. The CDR3 is 17 residues long. For the CDR3, the DNA is TGTGCCAGCAGCTCCCCGGGGCGGGAGGGATACACAGATACGCAGTATTTT. Its translation is CASSSPGREGYTDTQYF.

This chain uses TRBV6-1 with TRBJ1-5, with TRBD1 identical over 8 bases. In germline, CDR1 is MNHNS, CDR2 SASEGT. J gave up 5 bases and V 8 bases, and 5 bases lay outside the gene matches. The CDR3 extends over 13 amino acids. In DNA, the CDR3 is TGTGCCAGCTCCACAGGGGGTGATCAGCCCCAGCATTTT. Protein: CASSTGGDQPQHF.

The chain has TRBV9 and TRBJ1-1, with 7 bases lining up with TRBD1. The length of the CDR3 is 14 residues. In germline, CDR1 is SGDLS, CDR2 YYNGEE. Trimming at V came to 3 bases and at J to 6 bases, leaving 8 bases not matched to a gene. CDR3 sequence reads: CASSDTDRVAEAFF. CDR3 DNA: TGTGCCAGCAGCGATACCGACAGGGTCGCTGAAGCTTTCTTT.

The rearrangement links TRBV19 to TRBJ2-7, with 11 bases lining up with TRBD1. V lost 5 bases and J lost 4; bases outside the gene matches: 4. Germline V gives CDR1 LNHDA, CDR2 SQIVND (reference sequence). CDR3 length: 14 amino acids. Written as DNA, the CDR3 is TGTGCCAGTAGTCCGGACAGGGGGCAATACGAGCAGTACTTC. Amino acids: CASSPDRGQYEQYF. The full variable domain, with the rest looked up from reference TRBV19 and TRBJ2-7, is DGGITQSPKYLFRKEGQNVTLSCEQNLNHDAMYWYRQDPGQGLRLIYYSQIVNDFQKGDIAEGYSVSREKKESFPLTVTSAQKNPTAFYLCASSPDRGQYEQYFGPGTRLTVT.

The CDR3 DNA is TGTGCCAGCAGCCTCCTAGCGGGGGGAGGGGATACGCAGTATTTT. This sequence encodes CASSLLAGGGDTQYF. The V and J genes are TRBV7-6 and TRBJ2-3, with 11 bases aligning to TRBD2. The CDR3 covers 15 residues. Germline V CDR1 and CDR2: SGHVS, FNYEAQ. V trimming: 5 bases; J trimming: 6 bases; junction bases outside the gene matches: 7.

The chain links TRBV7-9 to TRBJ2-3, with 13 bases fitting TRBD2. Germline lookup yields CDR1 SEHNR and CDR2 FQNEAQ (reference sequence). With 3 bases clipped from V and 2 bases from J, the junction kept 2 bases outside the gene matches. CDR3 length equals 16 residues. The CDR3 sequence is CASSFGTSGVTDTQYF. CDR3 DNA: TGTGCCAGCAGCTTTGGGACTAGCGGGGTCACAGATACGCAGTATTTT.

The rearrangement uses TRBV29-1 and TRBJ1-2; TRBD1 aligns across 9 bases. The CDR3 spans 11 residues. V dropped 4 bases and J dropped 7; count of bases not matched to a gene: 1. Germline CDR1 and CDR2: SQVTM and ANQGSEA. The CDR3, as DNA: TGCAGCGTTGGGACAGGGGCTGGCTACACCTTC. Its translation: CSVGTGAGYTF.

This clone was detected only a few times. The chain couples TRBV18 to TRBJ2-1, with TRBD1 as a possible D gene (6 bases). The CDR3 has 13 amino acids. With 3 bases removed from V and 4 bases from J, the gap between germline ends came to 7 bases. The germline CDR1 and CDR2 sequences are KGHSH and LQKENI. The CDR3 region is CASSPDSYNEQFF. CDR3 coding DNA: TGTGCCAGCTCACCGGACAGTTACAATGAGCAGTTCTTC.

J is TRBJ2-7 and V is TRBV29-1; the match to TRBD1 covers 12 bases. The CDR3 is 16 amino acids. Germline-derived CDR1 and CDR2 are SQVTM and ANQGSEA. V was clipped by 1 base and J by 4 bases; unmatched bases: 8. The CDR3 DNA is TGCAGCGTTGAAGGACCGGGACAGGGGGCGCTTTACGAGCAGTACTTC. Protein sequence: CSVEGPGQGALYEQYF.

The gene calls are TRBV6-1 and TRBJ2-5, with a possible D match to TRBD1 (6 bases). Germline CDR1 MNHNS, CDR2 SASEGT. V dropped 2 bases and J dropped 4 bases, with 14 bases sitting between them. The CDR3 extends over 15 amino acids. CDR3 in DNA: TGTGCCAGCAGTGAACATGTGACAGGCCTAGAGACCCAGTACTTC. Translating it yields CASSEHVTGLETQYF.

The chain is built from TRBV5-5 and TRBJ1-2, with D hard to call. CDR3 length equals 13 residues. Deletions cut 4 bases from V and 6 bases from J, with 13 bases between. CDR1 and CDR2 from the germline V gene are SGHKS and YYEKEE (reference sequence). The CDR3 DNA reads as TGTGCCAGCAGCCCGAGCCAGAGGAATGGCTACACCTTC. This codes for CASSPSQRNGYTF.

The chain joins TRBV19 to TRBJ2-1, with D unclear. This CDR3 is built from 17 residues. CDR1 is LNHDA, CDR2 SQIVND, per germline (reference sequence). Trimming removed 5 bases at V and 1 base at J, with 18 bases between. Here the CDR3 DNA reads TGTGCCAGTAGTTCTCAAGTCGGCGGCAAATCCTACAATGAGCAGTTCTTC. Its protein is CASSSQVGGKSYNEQFF.

This clone has a single count. The J gene is TRBJ1-1, the V gene TRBV5-5; possible D gene TRBD1, 6 bases. The V end lost 3 bases, the J end lost 1 base, and 16 bases lay between the germline ends. CDR3 length: 16 amino acids. Germline lookup yields CDR1 SGHKS and CDR2 YYEKEE (reference sequence). CDR3 DNA sequence: TGTGCCAGCAGCTCCTCAACAGGGTCCCGGAACACTGAAGCTTTCTTT. Translated: CASSSSTGSRNTEAFF.

This clone appeared a few times. The genes are TRBV2 and TRBJ1-5, with unresolved D. With 0 bases removed from V and 0 bases from J, the gap between germline ends came to 15 bases. Germline CDR1 reads SNHLY; CDR2 reads FYNNEI. The CDR3 has 18 residues. CDR3 sequence: CASSEALFRAGSNQPQHF. The CDR3 DNA is TGTGCCAGCAGTGAAGCGCTTTTTCGGGCAGGTAGCAATCAGCCCCAGCATTTT.

V is TRBV11-2 and J is TRBJ2-3; weak D call: TRBD1 (6 bases). Deletions cut 7 bases from V and 3 bases from J, with 20 bases between. The germline CDR1 and CDR2 sequences are SGHAT and FQNNGV. The CDR3 length is 16 residues. CDR3 DNA sequence: TGTGCCAGCACCCAGGGGTGGGGTAGAGGAACAGATACGCAGTATTTT. This encodes CASTQGWGRGTDTQYF.